Presented here are 30 T cell receptor beta chains from one specimen sequenced in a study of technical replicates of blood from a handful of donors. The repertoire was sequenced with immunoSEQ multiplex PCR; TCRdb's copy has only in-frame clones and lacks some. Of more than 75,000 clones in the sample, 95% to 96% were seen once. The specimen sequenced was T cells isolated from PBMCs. Receptor source: a human donor in good health.

The chain has TRBV7-9 and TRBJ1-1; D perhaps matches TRBD1 (5 bases). Trimming cost V 4 bases and J 8 bases, with 11 bases left between them. The CDR3 is 12 amino acids. Germline assignment: CDR1 SEHNR and CDR2 FQNEAQ (reference sequence). CDR3 nucleotides: TGTGCCAGCAGCTCCTCACGGGGGGAAGCTTTCTTT. Translation gives CASSSSRGEAFF.

CDR3 protein: CASGLEGANTEAFF. CDR3 DNA: TGTGCTAGTGGTTTGGAGGGGGCGAACACTGAAGCTTTCTTT. The chain joins TRBV12-5 to TRBJ1-1, with TRBD1 identical over 7 bases. Germline V gene lookup returns CDR1 LGHNT and CDR2 FRNRAP. This CDR3 region has 14 residues. Unmatched junction bases numbered 0, after V lost 1 base and J lost 1 base.

The chain couples TRBV5-6 to TRBJ2-2; a weak D match, TRBD2 (5 bases). The CDR3 runs to 16 residues. CDR1 and CDR2 (germline): SGHDT, YYEEEE. Trimming shortened V by 0 bases and J by 2 bases, and 11 bases separated the two germline ends. The DNA of the CDR3 is TGTGCCAGCAGCTTGGGGAGCGGCCTTAACACCGGGGAGCTGTTTTTT. Its protein product is CASSLGSGLNTGELFF.

The genes are TRBV5-4 and TRBJ1-1; no reliable D call. CDR3 length equals 12 residues. CDR1 and CDR2 (germline): SGHNT, YYREEE (reference sequence). V shed 1 base and J shed 8 bases, with 9 bases lying between them. The CDR3 DNA sequence: TGTGCCAGCAGCTTGCAGGCGGGAGAAGCTTTCTTT. This gives the protein CASSLQAGEAFF.

This chain connects TRBV2 to TRBJ2-1, with 7 bases matching TRBD2. CDR1 and CDR2 (germline): SNHLY, FYNNEI. The CDR3 is 15 amino acids. The J segment lost 8 bases and the V segment lost 1 base, leaving 8 bases of the junction unmatched. CDR3 sequence (DNA): TGTGCCAGCAGTGAAGAAGGCGGGAGATCCCATGAGCAGTTCTTC. This codes for CASSEEGGRSHEQFF.

As to this clone: The junction does not match germline at one end; this may be a read error. V is TRBV6-5 and J is TRBJ2-1; 8 positions agree with TRBD1. CDR1 and CDR2 (germline): MNHEY, SVGAGI. The CDR3 is 15 residues long. In DNA, the CDR3 is TGTGCCAGCCGGGGGACAGGATACTCCTCCAATGAGCAGTTCTTC. Its translation is CASRGTGYSSNEQFF.

The chain carries TRBV7-2 and TRBJ2-7; 9 bases match TRBD1. This CDR3 has 15 residues. V shed 4 bases and J 6 bases; nucleotides not matched to a gene: 10. Germline CDR1 reads SGHTA; CDR2 reads FQGNSA. The CDR3 loop reads CASSSTGGSLIEQYF. CDR3 in DNA: TGTGCCAGCAGCTCCACAGGGGGCAGCTTAATCGAGCAGTACTTC.

The table lists this clone with a count of one. V is TRBV28 and J is TRBJ1-1; no firm D call. CDR1 and CDR2 from the germline V gene are MDHEN and SYDVKM. V was trimmed by 2 bases and J by 1 base, leaving 11 bases between them. The CDR3 totals 15 residues. Here the CDR3 DNA reads TGTGCCAGCAGTTTAAGGAGACTGGGGAACACTGAAGCTTTCTTT. The encoded protein is CASSLRRLGNTEAFF.

The chain joins TRBV6-5 to TRBJ2-7; D gene uncertain. The CDR3 loop spans 14 amino acids. CDR1 MNHEY and CDR2 SVGAGI come from the germline V gene. Trimming took 0 bases from V and 5 from J, leaving 11 bases between them. CDR3 sequence reads: CASSYSKSADEQYF. DNA of the CDR3: TGTGCCAGCAGTTACTCGAAGAGCGCGGACGAGCAGTACTTC.

The DNA of the CDR3 is TGTGCCAGCAGCTCACAGGGCCCCGGTGAAAAACTGTTTTTT. Translated: CASSSQGPGEKLFF. The gene calls are TRBV5-6 and TRBJ1-4, with D maybe TRBD1 (6 bases). V lost 3 bases and J lost 7, with 13 bases in between. The germline V gene encodes CDR1 SGHDT and CDR2 YYEEEE. CDR3 size: 14 residues. The full variable domain, with the rest looked up from reference TRBV5-6 and TRBJ1-4, is DAGVTQSPTHLIKTRGQQVTLRCSPKSGHDTVSWYQQALGQGPQFIFQYYEEEERQRGNFPDRFSGHQFPNYSSELNVNALLLGDSALYLCASSSQGPGEKLFFGSGTQLSVL.

This chain joins TRBV19 and TRBJ1-5; TRBD1 agrees at 8 bases. Germline V gene sequence: CDR1 LNHDA, CDR2 SQIVND (reference sequence). This CDR3 region has 16 residues. V trimming: 4 bases; J trimming: 4 bases; junction bases outside the gene matches: 9. This CDR3 reads CASSRVGDRSNQPQHF. The CDR3 DNA follows: TGTGCCAGTAGTAGGGTCGGGGACAGGTCTAATCAGCCCCAGCATTTT. Supplemented by reference TRBV19 and TRBJ1-5, the full variable domain reads DGGITQSPKYLFRKEGQNVTLSCEQNLNHDAMYWYRQDPGQGLRLIYYSQIVNDFQKGDIAEGYSVSREKKESFPLTVTSAQKNPTAFYLCASSRVGDRSNQPQHFGDGTRLSIL.

The chain links TRBV19 to TRBJ1-5; 9 bases fit TRBD1. The germline V gene encodes CDR1 LNHDA and CDR2 SQIVND (reference sequence). V shed 6 bases, J shed 3 bases, and the junction held 6 bases outside the gene matches. The CDR3 has 15 amino acids. CDR3 DNA: TGTGCCAGTAGCGGGACAGGGTGGGACAATCAGCCCCAGCATTTT. Protein: CASSGTGWDNQPQHF.

The CDR3 region is CASSSGQGGYTF. As DNA, the CDR3 is TGTGCCAGCAGCTCTGGACAAGGCGGCTACACCTTC. The rearrangement uses TRBV7-3 and TRBJ1-2; maybe TRBD1 (5 bases). From germline, CDR1 is SGHTA and CDR2 FQGTGA. The V and J ends lost 4 bases and 8 bases respectively, with 11 bases between them. The CDR3 covers 12 residues.

The chain joins TRBV6-5 to TRBJ2-7, with 8 bases that match TRBD1. The germline V gene encodes CDR1 MNHEY and CDR2 SVGAGI. This CDR3 region has 13 residues. V lost 7 bases, J lost 5 bases, and 7 bases stayed unmatched. The CDR3 DNA reads TGTGCCAGCACCGGACAGGGTAGAAACGAGCAGTACTTC. It encodes CASTGQGRNEQYF.

The J gene is TRBJ2-3, the V gene TRBV7-8; 9 bases line up with TRBD2. Trimming took 6 bases from V and 2 from J; bases not matched to a gene: 3. This CDR3 is built from 14 residues. Germline CDR1 is SGHVS and CDR2 is FQNEAQ. This chain's CDR3 is CASSASGITDTQYF. The DNA of the CDR3 is TGTGCCAGCAGTGCTAGCGGGATCACAGATACGCAGTATTTT.

The DNA of the CDR3 is TGTGCCACCAGCAGGTTACGGGGGACTAGCGGGGAGGCAGAGACCCAGTACTTC. Its protein is CATSRLRGTSGEAETQYF. This rearrangement joins TRBV15 to TRBJ2-5; 13 bases agree with TRBD2. The CDR3 is 18 residues long. The germline gives CDR1 LNHNV, CDR2 YYDKDF (reference sequence). Germline trimming cut 3 bases from V and 4 bases from J; bases unmatched to any gene: 11.

The V gene is TRBV9, the J gene TRBJ2-2; 7 nucleotides align to TRBD2. The V and J ends lost 4 bases and 7 bases, in that order; junction bases with no gene match: 4. In germline, CDR1 is SGDLS, CDR2 YYNGEE. CDR3 length: 13 residues. CDR3 residues: CASSFRDYGELFF. The CDR3 DNA reads as TGTGCCAGCAGCTTTAGGGACTACGGGGAGCTGTTTTTT.

This clone was seen a few times. The V and J genes are TRBV2 and TRBJ2-3; D is uncertain. Germline CDR1 and CDR2: SNHLY and FYNNEI. The CDR3 covers 13 residues. V dropped 8 bases and J dropped 2 bases, with 11 bases sitting between them. CDR3 region: CASGAPLTDTQYF. CDR3 bases: TGTGCCAGCGGAGCGCCACTCACAGATACGCAGTATTTT.

The gene calls are TRBV5-6 and TRBJ2-7; 7 bases match TRBD1. Germline V gene lookup returns CDR1 SGHDT and CDR2 YYEEEE. J lost 5 bases, V lost 7 bases, and 9 bases had no gene match. The CDR3 extends over 13 amino acids. The CDR3 here is CASRPIDRDEQYF. The DNA of the CDR3 is TGTGCCAGCCGACCTATAGACAGGGACGAGCAGTACTTC.

The rearrangement joins TRBV27 to TRBJ1-5; TRBD1 matches 7 bases. Unmatched junction bases numbered 9, after V lost 3 bases and J lost 4 bases. The CDR3 consists of 16 residues. The germline gives CDR1 MNHEY, CDR2 SMNVEV (reference sequence). DNA of the CDR3: TGTGCCAGCAGTTTTTATAGACAGGGTCCTAATCAGCCCCAGCATTTT. Translation: CASSFYRQGPNQPQHF.

The J gene is TRBJ1-3, the V gene TRBV27; tentatively, D is TRBD1 (5 bases). The CDR3 sequence is 16 residues long. With 0 bases removed from V and 4 bases from J, the gap between germline ends came to 13 bases. Looked up from germline, CDR1 is MNHEY and CDR2 is SMNVEV (reference sequence). CDR3 loop: CASSLSGGLGGNTIYF. The CDR3 DNA is TGTGCCAGCAGTTTATCCGGGGGATTGGGGGGAAACACCATATATTTT.

The rearrangement uses TRBV14 and TRBJ1-1; 7 positions agree with TRBD1. The V and J ends lost 1 base and 8 bases, in that order; junction bases with no gene match: 13. The germline CDR1 and CDR2 sequences are SGHDN and FVKESK. The CDR3 extends over 16 amino acids. CDR3 DNA sequence: TGTGCCAGCAGCCAAGGACAGGGAGGATTTGTATGGGAAGCTTTCTTT. Its protein product is CASSQGQGGFVWEAFF.

The V and J genes are TRBV2 and TRBJ2-1; TRBD2 agrees at 8 bases. V was pared by 2 bases and J by 0 bases, with 6 bases of the junction left unmatched. The CDR3 has 17 amino acids. The germline V gene has CDR1 SNHLY and CDR2 FYNNEI. Here the CDR3 reads CASSETSGWSSYNEQFF. The DNA of the CDR3 is TGTGCCAGCAGTGAAACTAGCGGTTGGAGCTCCTACAATGAGCAGTTCTTC.

The chain has TRBV6-5 and TRBJ2-5; 7 nucleotides match TRBD2. This CDR3 region has 16 residues. V lost 0 bases, J lost 7 bases, and 11 bases stayed unmatched. Germline V gene lookup returns CDR1 MNHEY and CDR2 SVGAGI. CDR3 in DNA: TGTGCCAGCAGTTACTCGGGCCCTGGGGGGGTTGGGACCCAGTACTTC. Its protein is CASSYSGPGGVGTQYF.

V usage is TRBV7-3 and J usage is TRBJ2-1; 10 nucleotides align to TRBD2. The CDR3 spans 16 residues. The V and J ends lost 5 bases and 4 bases, in that order; junction bases with no gene match: 8. Germline CDR1 SGHTA, CDR2 FQGTGA. This CDR3 reads CASSPTPSGGYNEQFF. The CDR3 DNA reads TGTGCCAGCAGCCCGACCCCTAGCGGGGGTTACAATGAGCAGTTCTTC.

The chain uses TRBV6-5 and TRBJ2-7, with 13 positions matching TRBD2. Germline V lookup: CDR1 MNHEY, CDR2 SVGAGI. Losses at the gene ends were 4 bases for V and 6 bases for J; bases not matched to a gene: 3. The CDR3 covers 14 residues. CDR3 nucleotides: TGTGCCAGCAGTTCACGGACTAGCGGGAGCGAGCAGTACTTC. Residues: CASSSRTSGSEQYF.

This chain uses TRBV9 with TRBJ2-3, with 14 bases aligning to TRBD2. Trimming cost V 3 bases and J 6 bases; bases outside gene matches: 6. Looked up from germline, CDR1 is SGDLS and CDR2 is YYNGEE. The CDR3 is 16 amino acids. CDR3 protein: CASSATSGRAFDTQYF. The CDR3, as DNA: TGTGCCAGCAGCGCGACTAGCGGGAGGGCCTTTGATACGCAGTATTTT. Full variable domain (rest looked up from reference TRBV9 and TRBJ2-3): DSGVTQTPKHLITATGQRVTLRCSPRSGDLSVYWYQQSLDQGLQFLIQYYNGEERAKGNILERFSAQQFPDLHSELNLSSLELGDSALYFCASSATSGRAFDTQYFGPGTRLTVL.

The chain recombines TRBV10-2 with TRBJ2-7, with 11 bases identical to TRBD2. The CDR3 consists of 14 residues. Germline lookup yields CDR1 WSHSY and CDR2 SAAADI. V shed 6 bases and J 6 bases; nucleotides not matched to a gene: 7. The CDR3 spells CASRLAGEYSEQYF. CDR3 coding DNA: TGCGCCAGCAGACTAGCGGGAGAATATTCCGAGCAGTACTTC.

This chain connects TRBV28 to TRBJ1-1; the D gene is possibly TRBD1 (5 bases). The germline CDR1 and CDR2 sequences are MDHEN and SYDVKM. The CDR3 is 15 amino acids. V lost 3 bases and J lost 4, with 15 bases in between. The CDR3 sequence is CASSFRPRGSTEAFF. The CDR3 coding sequence is TGTGCCAGCAGTTTCCGACCAAGGGGAAGCACTGAAGCTTTCTTT.

This clone was seen only once. This chain joins TRBV28 and TRBJ1-3; D not certain. This CDR3 region has 13 residues. V lost 6 bases and J lost 2, with 8 bases in between. Germline values: CDR1 MDHEN, CDR2 SYDVKM. This CDR3 reads CASRRETGNTIYF. CDR3 coding DNA: TGTGCCAGCAGAAGGGAGACTGGAAACACCATATATTTT.